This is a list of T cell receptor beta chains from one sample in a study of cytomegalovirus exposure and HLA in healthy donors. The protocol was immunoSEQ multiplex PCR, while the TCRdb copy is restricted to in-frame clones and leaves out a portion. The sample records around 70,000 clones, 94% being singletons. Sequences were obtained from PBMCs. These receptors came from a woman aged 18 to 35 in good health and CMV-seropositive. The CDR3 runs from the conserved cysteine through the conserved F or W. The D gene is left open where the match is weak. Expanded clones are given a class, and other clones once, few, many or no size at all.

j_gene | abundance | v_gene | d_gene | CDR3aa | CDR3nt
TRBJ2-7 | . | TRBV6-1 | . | CASTGQPQSYEQYF | TGTGCCAGCACTGGGCAACCCCAATCCTACGAGCAGTACTTC
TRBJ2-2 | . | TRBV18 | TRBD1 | CASSPSRGRPGGELFF | TGTGCCAGCTCACCAAGCAGGGGGCGCCCCGGCGGGGAGCTGTTTTTT
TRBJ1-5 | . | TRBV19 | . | CASSMAVGQYQPQHF | TGTGCCAGTAGTATGGCGGTGGGTCAGTATCAGCCCCAGCATTTT
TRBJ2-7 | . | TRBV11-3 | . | CASSLGPREQYF | TGTGCCAGCAGCTTAGGCCCCCGGGAGCAGTACTTC
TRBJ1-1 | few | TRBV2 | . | CASTEGANTEAFF | TGTGCCAGCACGGAGGGCGCGAACACTGAAGCTTTCTTT
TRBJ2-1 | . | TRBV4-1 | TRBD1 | CASSQPGQTNEQFF | TGCGCCAGCAGCCAGCCGGGACAGACGAATGAGCAGTTCTTC
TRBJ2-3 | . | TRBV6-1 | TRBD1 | CASRFRDRATDTQYF | TGTGCCAGCAGGTTCCGGGACAGGGCAACAGATACGCAGTATTTT
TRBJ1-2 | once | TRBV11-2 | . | CASSSVPGKPDYGYTF | TGTGCCAGCAGCTCGGTTCCAGGGAAACCGGATTATGGCTACACCTTC
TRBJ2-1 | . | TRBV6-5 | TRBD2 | CASSSGSYNEQFF | TGTGCCAGTTCCAGCGGGAGCTACAATGAGCAGTTCTTC
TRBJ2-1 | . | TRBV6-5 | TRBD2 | CASRRLAGISEQFF | TGTGCCAGCAGACGACTAGCGGGAATATCTGAGCAGTTCTTC
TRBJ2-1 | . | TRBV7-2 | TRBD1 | CASQWGTVNEQFF | TGTGCCAGTCAATGGGGGACAGTCAATGAGCAGTTCTTC
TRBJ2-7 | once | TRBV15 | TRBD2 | CATSRGRGGSYEQYF | TGTGCCACCAGCAGAGGTCGGGGGGGTTCCTACGAGCAGTACTTC
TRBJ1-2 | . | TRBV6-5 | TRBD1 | CASSSTGTGAYGYTF | TGTGCCAGCAGTTCAACCGGGACAGGGGCCTATGGCTACACCTTC
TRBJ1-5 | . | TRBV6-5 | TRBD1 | CASSSGQGNGPQHF | TGTGCCAGCAGTTCGGGACAGGGGAATGGTCCCCAGCATTTT
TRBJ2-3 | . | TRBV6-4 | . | CASSDSEQGTDTQYF | TGTGCCAGCAGTGACTCGGAGCAGGGGACCGATACGCAGTATTTT
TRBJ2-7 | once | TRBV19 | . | CASSSRPTSRDEQYF | TGTGCCAGTAGTTCGAGACCCACCTCCAGGGACGAGCAGTACTTC
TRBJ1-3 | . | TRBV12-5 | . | CASGLVLRNTIYF | TGTGCTAGTGGTTTGGTACTGAGAAACACCATATATTTT
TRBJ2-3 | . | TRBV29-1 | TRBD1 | CSVKIGTGGSDTQYF | TGCAGCGTTAAAATCGGGACAGGGGGTTCAGATACGCAGTATTTT
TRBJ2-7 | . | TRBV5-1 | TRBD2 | CASSLGGAKPYEQYF | TGCGCCAGCAGCCTCGGGGGGGCCAAACCCTACGAGCAGTACTTC